Listed below are T cell receptor beta chains from one sample, sequenced in a study of T cells in Graves' hyperthyroidism and ophthalmopathy. A single record per CDR3 protein comes from TCRdb applying MiXCR to the multiplex PCR reads. The repertoire holds under 250,000 distinct CDR3 sequences, with over 15% as singletons. Sample: blood. All receptors come from a middle-aged man with Graves' hyperthyroidism. Each CDR3 is given with its conserved first and last residue. The order of the fields is V gene, CDR3 protein.

v_call: TRBV19
cdr3_aa: CASRGQGDPYEQYF

v_call: TRBV27
cdr3_aa: CASSFAGSHGYTF

v_call: TRBV14
cdr3_aa: CASSHVARAWGEKLFF

v_call: TRBV20-1
cdr3_aa: CSARDRWGLNTEAFF

v_call: TRBV28
cdr3_aa: CASSFSTGGYNEQFF

v_call: TRBV7-8
cdr3_aa: CASSFHRDSNQPQHF

v_call: TRBV11-2
cdr3_aa: CASSLERASGYNEQFF

v_call: TRBV7-2
cdr3_aa: CASSLGGASGLQEQFF

v_call: TRBV2
cdr3_aa: CASSPPIATGYNEQFF

v_call: TRBV2
cdr3_aa: CASRTRGGKLFF

v_call: TRBV28
cdr3_aa: CASSPDRDYEQYF

v_call: TRBV29-1
cdr3_aa: CSVEDTGRSGYTF

v_call: TRBV10-3
cdr3_aa: CAISGSAGGSTDTQYF

v_call: TRBV11-3
cdr3_aa: CASTPGDRVTDTQYF

v_call: TRBV20-1
cdr3_aa: CSATGTDTQYF

v_call: TRBV28
cdr3_aa: CASSKQGTSETQYF

v_call: TRBV20-1
cdr3_aa: CSASLGQNYGYTF

v_call: TRBV5-1
cdr3_aa: CASSLRAGGDNEQFF

v_call: TRBV5-6
cdr3_aa: CASSFRGRNYGYTF

v_call: TRBV20-1
cdr3_aa: CSAAQGAQQETQYF

v_call: TRBV27
cdr3_aa: CASSLSPEIRTDTQYF

v_call: TRBV6-1
cdr3_aa: CASSSISGRVSEQYF

v_call: TRBV5-5
cdr3_aa: CASNLAKTGGDQPQHF

v_call: TRBV6-1
cdr3_aa: CASSDGRDTETQYF

v_call: TRBV28
cdr3_aa: CASSIDGDMVYNEQFF

v_call: TRBV14
cdr3_aa: CASSQVWETQYF

v_call: TRBV7-2
cdr3_aa: CASSLDRGMNTEAFF

v_call: TRBV2
cdr3_aa: CASVPVGTGNNSPLHF

v_call: TRBV5-1
cdr3_aa: CASSREGRVTETQYF

v_call: TRBV2
cdr3_aa: CASSEGGEKLFF

v_call: TRBV27
cdr3_aa: CASRNYPGANVLTF

v_call: TRBV29-1
cdr3_aa: CSVEDPGNEKLFF

v_call: TRBV28
cdr3_aa: CASSAIGQKDGYTF

v_call: TRBV20-1
cdr3_aa: CSAKRGASQNVLTF

v_call: TRBV6-1
cdr3_aa: CASSSQGGMETQYF

v_call: TRBV5-1
cdr3_aa: CASSTGTLATNEKLFF

v_call: TRBV10-2
cdr3_aa: CASRGGANYEQFF

v_call: TRBV11-1
cdr3_aa: CASSPRGLAPREQYF

v_call: TRBV4-1
cdr3_aa: CASSPGIERYEQYF

v_call: TRBV5-1
cdr3_aa: CASSSDSGTKSSYNSPLHF

v_call: TRBV7-9
cdr3_aa: CALTPSVHIQYF

v_call: TRBV10-3
cdr3_aa: CAILKGTGELFF

v_call: TRBV3-1
cdr3_aa: CASSQGREVEQFF

v_call: TRBV7-9
cdr3_aa: CASSLRGPGELFF

v_call: TRBV11-3
cdr3_aa: CASSLVSHDNEQFF